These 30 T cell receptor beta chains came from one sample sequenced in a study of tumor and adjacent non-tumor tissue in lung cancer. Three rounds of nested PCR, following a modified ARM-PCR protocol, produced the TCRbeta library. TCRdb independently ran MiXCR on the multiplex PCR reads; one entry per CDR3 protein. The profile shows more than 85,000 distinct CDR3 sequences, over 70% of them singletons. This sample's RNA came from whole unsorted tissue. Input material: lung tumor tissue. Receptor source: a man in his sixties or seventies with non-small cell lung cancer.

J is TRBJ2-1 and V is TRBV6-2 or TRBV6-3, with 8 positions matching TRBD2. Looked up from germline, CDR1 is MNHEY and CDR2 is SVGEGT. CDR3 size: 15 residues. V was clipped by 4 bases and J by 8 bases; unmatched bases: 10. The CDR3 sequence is CASSSGLGNTYEQFF. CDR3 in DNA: TGTGCCAGCAGTTCGGGACTAGGCAATACTTATGAGCAGTTCTTC.

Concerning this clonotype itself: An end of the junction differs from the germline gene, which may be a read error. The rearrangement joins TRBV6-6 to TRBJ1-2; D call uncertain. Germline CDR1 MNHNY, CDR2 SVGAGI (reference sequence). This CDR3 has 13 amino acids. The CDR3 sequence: CASSYDVSTGYTF. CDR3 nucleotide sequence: TGTGCTAGCAGTTATGACGTCAGTACAGGCTACACCTTC.

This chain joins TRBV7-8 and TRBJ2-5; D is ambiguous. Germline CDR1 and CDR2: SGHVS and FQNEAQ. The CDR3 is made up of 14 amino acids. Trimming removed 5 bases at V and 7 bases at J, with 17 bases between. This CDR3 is CASSLWTGGVTQYF. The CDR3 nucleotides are TGTGCCAGCAGCCTATGGACCGGTGGGGTGACCCAGTACTTC.

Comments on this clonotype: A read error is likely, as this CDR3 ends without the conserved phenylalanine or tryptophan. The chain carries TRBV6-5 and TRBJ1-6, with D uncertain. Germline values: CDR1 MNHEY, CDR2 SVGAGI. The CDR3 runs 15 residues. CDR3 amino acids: CARSYSDGKNSLLHI. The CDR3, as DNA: TGTGCCAGGAGTTATTCCGACGGTAAAAATTCACTCCTCCACATT.

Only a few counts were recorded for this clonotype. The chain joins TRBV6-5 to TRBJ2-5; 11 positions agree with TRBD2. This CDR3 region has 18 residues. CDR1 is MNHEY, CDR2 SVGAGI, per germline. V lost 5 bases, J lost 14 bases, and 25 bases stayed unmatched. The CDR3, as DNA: TGTGCCAGCAGTCCGAGGGGGGTGCTAGCGGGAGGAGAAGAGACCCGTTACTTC. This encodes CASSPRGVLAGGEETRYF.

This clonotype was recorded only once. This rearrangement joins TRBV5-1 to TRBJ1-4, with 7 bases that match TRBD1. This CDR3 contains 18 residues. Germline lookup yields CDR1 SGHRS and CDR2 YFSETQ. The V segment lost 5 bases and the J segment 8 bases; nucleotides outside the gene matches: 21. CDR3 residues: CASSLFGLRGGTAEKLFF. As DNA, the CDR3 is TGCGCCAGCAGTTTGTTTGGTCTCCGAGGGGGGACAGCGGAAAAACTGTTTTTT.

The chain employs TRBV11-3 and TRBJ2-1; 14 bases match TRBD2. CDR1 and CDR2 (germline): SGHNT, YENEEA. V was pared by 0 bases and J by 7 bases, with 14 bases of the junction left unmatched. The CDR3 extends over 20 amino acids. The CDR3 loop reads CASSLDNDVGLAGAGNEQFF. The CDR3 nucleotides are TGTGCCAGCAGCTTAGATAACGATGTGGGACTAGCGGGAGCGGGGAATGAGCAGTTCTTC.

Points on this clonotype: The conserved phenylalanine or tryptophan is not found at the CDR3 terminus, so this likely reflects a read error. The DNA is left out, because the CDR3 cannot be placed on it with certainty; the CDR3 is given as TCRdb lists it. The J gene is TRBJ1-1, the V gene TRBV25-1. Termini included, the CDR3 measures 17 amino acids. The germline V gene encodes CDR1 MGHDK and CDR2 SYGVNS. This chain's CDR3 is CASSGGPGLGWNTEALI.

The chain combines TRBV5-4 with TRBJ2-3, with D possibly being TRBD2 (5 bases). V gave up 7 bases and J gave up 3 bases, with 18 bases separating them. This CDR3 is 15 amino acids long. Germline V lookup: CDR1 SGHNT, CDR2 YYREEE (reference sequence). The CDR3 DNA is TGTGCCAGCGCCTTGGACTGGGCTAGTACAGATACGCAGTATTTT. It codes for CASALDWASTDTQYF.

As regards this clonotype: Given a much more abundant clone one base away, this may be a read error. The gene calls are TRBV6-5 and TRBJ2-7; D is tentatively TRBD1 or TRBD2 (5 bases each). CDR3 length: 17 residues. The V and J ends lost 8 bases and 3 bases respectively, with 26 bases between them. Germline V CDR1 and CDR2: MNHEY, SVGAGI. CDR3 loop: CASCCGQGGYAFYEQYF. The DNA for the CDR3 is TGTGCCAGCTGTTGCGGGCAGGGCGGATATGCGTTCTACGAGCAGTACTTC.

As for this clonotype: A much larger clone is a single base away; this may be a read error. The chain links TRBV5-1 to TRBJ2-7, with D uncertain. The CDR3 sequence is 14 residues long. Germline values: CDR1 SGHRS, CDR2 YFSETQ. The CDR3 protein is CASTQAPPAYGQYF. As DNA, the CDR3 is TGCGCCAGCACCCAAGCCCCTCCGGCCTACGGGCAGTACTTC.

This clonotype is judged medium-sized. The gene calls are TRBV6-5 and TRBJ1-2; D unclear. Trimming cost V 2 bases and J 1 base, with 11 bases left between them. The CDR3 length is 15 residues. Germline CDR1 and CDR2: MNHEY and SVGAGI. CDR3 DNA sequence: TGTGCCAGCAGTTACCGGGGTGGTCGTAACTATGGCTACACCTTC. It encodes CASSYRGGRNYGYTF.

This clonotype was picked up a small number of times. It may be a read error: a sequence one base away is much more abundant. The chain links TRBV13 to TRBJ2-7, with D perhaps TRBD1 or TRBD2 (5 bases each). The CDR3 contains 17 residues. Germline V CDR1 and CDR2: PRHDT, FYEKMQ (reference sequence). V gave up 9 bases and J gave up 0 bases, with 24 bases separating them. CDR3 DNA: TGTGCCAGGAGCCCCCATCCCGGCAGGGACGCCTCCTACGAGCAGTACTTC. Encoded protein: CARSPHPGRDASYEQYF.

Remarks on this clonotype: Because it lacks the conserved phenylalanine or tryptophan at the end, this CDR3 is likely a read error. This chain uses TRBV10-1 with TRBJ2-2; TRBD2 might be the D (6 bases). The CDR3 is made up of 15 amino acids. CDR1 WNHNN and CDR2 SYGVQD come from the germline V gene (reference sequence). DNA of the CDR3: TGCGCCAACAGTGTAGGGAGGTCGAACACCGGGGAGCTGTTTTTA. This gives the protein CANSVGRSNTGELFL.

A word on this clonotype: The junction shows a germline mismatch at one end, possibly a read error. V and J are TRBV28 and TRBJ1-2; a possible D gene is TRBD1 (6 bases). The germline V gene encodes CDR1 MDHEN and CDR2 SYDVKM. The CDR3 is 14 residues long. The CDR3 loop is CASAWGGHNYDYIF. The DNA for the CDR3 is TGTGCCAGCGCCTGGGGGGGGCATAACTATGACTACATCTTC.

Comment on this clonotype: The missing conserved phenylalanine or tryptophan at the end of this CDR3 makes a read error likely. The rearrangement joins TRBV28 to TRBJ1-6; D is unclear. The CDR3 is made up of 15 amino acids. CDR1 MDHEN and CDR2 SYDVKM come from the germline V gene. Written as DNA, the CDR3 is TGCGCCAGCAGTTTATACCGAGGTCGGATTTCACCCCTCCACCTT. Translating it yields CASSLYRGRISPLHL.

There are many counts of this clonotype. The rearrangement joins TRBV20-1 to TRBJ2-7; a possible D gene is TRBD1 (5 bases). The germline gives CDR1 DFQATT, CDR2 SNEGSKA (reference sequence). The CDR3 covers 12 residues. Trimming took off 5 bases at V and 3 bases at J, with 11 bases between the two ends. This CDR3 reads CSAPRDFYEQYF. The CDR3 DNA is TGCAGTGCTCCCAGGGATTTCTACGAGCAGTACTTC.

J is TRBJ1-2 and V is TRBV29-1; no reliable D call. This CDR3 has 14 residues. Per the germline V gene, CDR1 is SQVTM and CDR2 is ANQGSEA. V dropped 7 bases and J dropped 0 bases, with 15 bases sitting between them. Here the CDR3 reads CSAERWNANYGYTF. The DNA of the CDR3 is TGCAGCGCAGAGAGATGGAATGCTAACTATGGCTACACCTTC.

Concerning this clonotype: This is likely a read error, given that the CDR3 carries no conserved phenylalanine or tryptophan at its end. The CDR3 DNA sequence: TGTGCCAGTAGTATCCCTCGGAGCGGGGGGTACAATGAGCAGTTCTCC. Residues: CASSIPRSGGYNEQFS. The genes are TRBV19 and TRBJ2-1; 9 bases are a match to TRBD2. Germline lookup yields CDR1 LNHDA and CDR2 SQIVND (reference sequence). Trimming took 3 bases from V and 4 from J; bases not matched to a gene: 7. The CDR3 runs to 16 residues.

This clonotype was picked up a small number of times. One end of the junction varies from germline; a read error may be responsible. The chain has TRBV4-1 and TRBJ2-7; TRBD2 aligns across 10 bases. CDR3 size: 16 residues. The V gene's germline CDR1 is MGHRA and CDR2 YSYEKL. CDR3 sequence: CSSSRTLAGKGDEQYF. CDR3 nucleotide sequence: TGCTCCAGCAGCCGGACACTAGCGGGAAAGGGGGACGAGCAGTATTTC.

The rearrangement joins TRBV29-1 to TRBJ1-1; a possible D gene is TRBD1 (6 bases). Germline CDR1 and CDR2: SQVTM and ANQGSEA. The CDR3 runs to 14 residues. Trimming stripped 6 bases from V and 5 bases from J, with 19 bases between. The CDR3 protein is CSVFGGGTKTEAFF. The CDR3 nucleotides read TGCAGCGTCTTCGGAGGGGGGACTAAAACTGAAGCTTTCTTT.

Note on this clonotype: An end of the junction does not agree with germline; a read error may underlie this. The CDR3: CASSLGDGGPTDMQYF. The CDR3 DNA sequence: TGTGCCAGCAGTTTAGGGGACGGCGGTCCCACAGATATGCAGTATTTT. V usage is TRBV12-3 or TRBV12-4 and J usage is TRBJ2-3; D possibly matches TRBD1 or TRBD2 (5 bases each). The CDR3 extends over 16 amino acids.

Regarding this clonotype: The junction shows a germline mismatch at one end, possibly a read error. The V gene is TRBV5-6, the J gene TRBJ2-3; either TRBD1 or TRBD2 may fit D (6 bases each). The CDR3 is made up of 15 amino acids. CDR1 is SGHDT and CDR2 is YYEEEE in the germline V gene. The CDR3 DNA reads TGTGCCAGCAGCTTGGCTACAGGAGGGGGAGATACGCAACATTTT. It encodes CASSLATGGGDTQHF.

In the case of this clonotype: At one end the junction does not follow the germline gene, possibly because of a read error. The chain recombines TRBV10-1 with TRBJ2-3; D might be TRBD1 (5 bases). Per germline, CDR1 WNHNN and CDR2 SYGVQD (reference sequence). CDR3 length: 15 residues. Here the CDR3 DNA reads TGCGCCAGCGGTGAGTCGAAACAGGCAACAGATACGCAGTATTTT. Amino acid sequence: CASGESKQATDTQYF.

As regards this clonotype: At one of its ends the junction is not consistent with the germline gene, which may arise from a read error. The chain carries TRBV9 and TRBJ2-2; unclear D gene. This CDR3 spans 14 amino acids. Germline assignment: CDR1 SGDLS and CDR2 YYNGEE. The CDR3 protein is CAISAQIATGELFF. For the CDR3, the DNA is TGTGCCATCAGCGCCCAGATAGCCACCGGGGAGCTGTTTTTT.

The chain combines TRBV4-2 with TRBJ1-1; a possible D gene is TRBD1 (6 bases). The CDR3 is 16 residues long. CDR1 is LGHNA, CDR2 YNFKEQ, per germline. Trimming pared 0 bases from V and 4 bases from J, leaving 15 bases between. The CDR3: CASSQDDGRGGTEAFF. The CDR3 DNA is TGTGCCAGCAGCCAAGACGACGGGAGAGGGGGCACTGAAGCTTTCTTT.

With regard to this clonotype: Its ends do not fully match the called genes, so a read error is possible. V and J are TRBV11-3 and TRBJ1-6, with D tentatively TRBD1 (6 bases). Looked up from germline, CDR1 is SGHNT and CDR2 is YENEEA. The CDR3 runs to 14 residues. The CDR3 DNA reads TGTGCCAGCAGCCTCGGCACAGGGAATTCACCCCTCCGTTTT. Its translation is CASSLGTGNSPLRF. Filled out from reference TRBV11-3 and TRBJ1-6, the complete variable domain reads EAGVVQSPRYKIIEKKQPVAFWCNPISGHNTLYWYLQNLGQGPELLIRYENEEAVDDSQLPKDRFSAERLKGVDSTLKIQPAELGDSAVYLCASSLGTGNSPLRFGNGTRLTVT.

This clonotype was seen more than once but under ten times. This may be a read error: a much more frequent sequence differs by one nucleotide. CDR3 residues: CASIRGNYGYTF. The CDR3 DNA is TGTGCCAGCATCCGGGGGAACTATGGCTACACCTTC. The gene calls are TRBV5-6 and TRBJ1-2; the D gene is possibly TRBD1 (5 bases). This CDR3 is 12 amino acids long. The germline CDR1 and CDR2 sequences are SGHDT and YYEEEE. V was pared by 6 bases and J by 2 bases, with 8 bases between.

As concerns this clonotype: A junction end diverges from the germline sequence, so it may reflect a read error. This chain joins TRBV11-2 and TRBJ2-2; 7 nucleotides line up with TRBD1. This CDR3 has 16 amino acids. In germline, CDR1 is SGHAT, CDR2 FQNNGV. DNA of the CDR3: TGTGCCAGCAGCTTAGTGGGCACAGGGGTTGGTGGGGAACTGTTTTTT. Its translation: CASSLVGTGVGGELFF.

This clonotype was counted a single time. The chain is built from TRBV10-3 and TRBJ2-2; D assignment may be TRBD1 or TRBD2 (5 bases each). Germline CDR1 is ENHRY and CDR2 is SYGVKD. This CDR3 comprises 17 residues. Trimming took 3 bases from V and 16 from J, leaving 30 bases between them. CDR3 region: CAISDSGTGSLTGDPFF. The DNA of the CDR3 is TGTGCCATCAGTGACTCCGGAACGGGATCCCTCACCGGGGACCCGTTTTTT.